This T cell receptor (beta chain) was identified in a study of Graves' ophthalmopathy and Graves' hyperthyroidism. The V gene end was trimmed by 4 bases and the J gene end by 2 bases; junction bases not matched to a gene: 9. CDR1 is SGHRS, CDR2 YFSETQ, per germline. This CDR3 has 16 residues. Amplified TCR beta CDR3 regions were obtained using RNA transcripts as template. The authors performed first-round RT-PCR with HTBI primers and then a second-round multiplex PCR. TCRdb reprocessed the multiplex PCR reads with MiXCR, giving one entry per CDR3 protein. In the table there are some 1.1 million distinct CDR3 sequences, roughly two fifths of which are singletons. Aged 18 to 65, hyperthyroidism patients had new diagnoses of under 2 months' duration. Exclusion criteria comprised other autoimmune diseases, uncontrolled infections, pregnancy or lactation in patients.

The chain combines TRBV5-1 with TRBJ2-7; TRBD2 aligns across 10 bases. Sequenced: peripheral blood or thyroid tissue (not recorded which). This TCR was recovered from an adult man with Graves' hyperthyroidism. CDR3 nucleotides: TGCGCCAGCAGCCAATCTAGCGGGGGTCCGACCTACGAGCAGTACTTC. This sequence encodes CASSQSSGGPTYEQYF.